This T cell receptor beta chain was sequenced in a study of T cells in Graves' hyperthyroidism and ophthalmopathy. About the study: Peripheral blood was obtained at initial diagnosis, preceding any treatment. Overall study results and limits: Classification by a 13 V-J model distinguished ophthalmopathy from stable hyperthyroidism. Most clonotypes that expanded in the thyroid above 0.001 also showed up in blood.

The CDR3 regions of TCR beta were amplified from RNA transcripts. First-round RT-PCR with HTBI primers amplified the TCR CDR3 region. TCRdb reprocessed the multiplex PCR reads with MiXCR, giving one entry per CDR3 protein. There are a few hundred thousand distinct CDR3 sequences in the sample; 15% to 20% occur only once, and about 16% lies in the top ten. V shed 5 bases, J shed 6 bases, and the junction held 7 bases outside the gene matches. The CDR3 runs to 14 residues. Per germline, CDR1 MNHNS and CDR2 SASEGT. Notes on this clonotype: The antigen is unknown.

A roughly 9.3 ml volume of fresh peripheral blood provided the PBMCs. Sequencing used blood. This TCR was sampled from a woman in her thirties or forties with Graves' ophthalmopathy. The J gene is TRBJ1-2, the V gene TRBV6-1; TRBD1 matches at 9 bases. The CDR3 loop is CASSIKQGADGYTF. The CDR3 region has the DNA TGTGCCAGCAGTATAAAACAGGGGGCGGATGGCTACACCTTC.